Here is one TCR beta chain with its context. The data are from a study of control samples from healthy donors and cancer patients. TCRdb keeps only in-frame clones here, not all; method: immunoSEQ multiplex PCR. The data contain about 52,000 clones, roughly 95% of them singletons. Germline V lookup: CDR1 MNHEY, CDR2 SVGEGT. There are 15 residues in the CDR3. Deletions cut 2 bases from V and 0 bases from J, with 11 bases between. The sequence derives from a man in his thirties or forties in good health. Sequencing was carried out using blood. The chain links TRBV6-2 or TRBV6-3 to TRBJ2-7; D unresolved. DNA for the CDR3: TGTGCCAGCAGTTACGACCGGGCGTCCTCCTACGAGCAGTACTTC. Translated, it gives CASSYDRASSYEQYF.